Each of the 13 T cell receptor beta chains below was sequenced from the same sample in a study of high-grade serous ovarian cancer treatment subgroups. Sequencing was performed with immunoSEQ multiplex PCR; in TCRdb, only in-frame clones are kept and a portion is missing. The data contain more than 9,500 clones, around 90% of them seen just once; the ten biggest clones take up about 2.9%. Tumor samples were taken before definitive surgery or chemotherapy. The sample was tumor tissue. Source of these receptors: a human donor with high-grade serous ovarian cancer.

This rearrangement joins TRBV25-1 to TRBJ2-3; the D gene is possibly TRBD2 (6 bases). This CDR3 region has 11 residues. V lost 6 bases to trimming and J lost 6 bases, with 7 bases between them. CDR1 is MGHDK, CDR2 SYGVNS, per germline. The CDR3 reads CASRRGDTQYF. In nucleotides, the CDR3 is TGTGCCAGCAGACGGGGGGATACGCAGTATTTT.

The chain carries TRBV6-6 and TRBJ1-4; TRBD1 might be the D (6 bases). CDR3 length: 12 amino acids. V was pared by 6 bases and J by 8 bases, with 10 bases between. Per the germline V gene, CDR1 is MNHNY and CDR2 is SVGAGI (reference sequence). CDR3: CASSYRVEKLFF. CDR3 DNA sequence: TGTGCCAGCAGCTACAGGGTAGAAAAACTGTTTTTT.

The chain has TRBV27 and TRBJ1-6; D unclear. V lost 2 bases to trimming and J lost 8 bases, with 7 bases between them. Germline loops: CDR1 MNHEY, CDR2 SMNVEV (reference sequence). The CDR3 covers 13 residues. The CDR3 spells CASSLETYSPLHF. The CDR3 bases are TGTGCCAGCAGTTTAGAGACGTATTCACCCCTCCACTTT.

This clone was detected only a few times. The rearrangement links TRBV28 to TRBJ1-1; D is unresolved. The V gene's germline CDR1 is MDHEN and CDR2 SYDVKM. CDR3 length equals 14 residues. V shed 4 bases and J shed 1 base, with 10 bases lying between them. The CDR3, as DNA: TGTGCCAGCAGTTCTCGGGGAGGGAACACTGAAGCTTTCTTT. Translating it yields CASSSRGGNTEAFF.

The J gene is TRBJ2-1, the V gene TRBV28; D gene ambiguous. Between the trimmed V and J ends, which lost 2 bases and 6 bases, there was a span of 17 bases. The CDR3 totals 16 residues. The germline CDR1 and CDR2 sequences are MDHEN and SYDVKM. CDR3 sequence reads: CASSLASAEIANEQFF. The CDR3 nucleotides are TGTGCCAGCAGTTTAGCCTCGGCAGAGATCGCCAATGAGCAGTTCTTC.

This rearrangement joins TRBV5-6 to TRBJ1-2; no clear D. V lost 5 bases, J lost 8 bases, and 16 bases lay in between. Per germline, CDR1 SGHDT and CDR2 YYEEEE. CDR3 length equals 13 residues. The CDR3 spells CASRLTEGDGYTF. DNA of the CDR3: TGTGCCAGCAGACTCACCGAGGGTGACGGCTACACCTTC.

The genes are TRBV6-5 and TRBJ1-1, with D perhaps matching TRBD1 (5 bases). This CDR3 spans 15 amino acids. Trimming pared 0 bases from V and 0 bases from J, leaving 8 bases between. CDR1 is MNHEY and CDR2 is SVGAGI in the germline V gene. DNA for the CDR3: TGTGCCAGCAGTTACTCGGGACGTATGAACACTGAAGCTTTCTTT. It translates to CASSYSGRMNTEAFF.

The CDR3 nucleotides read TGTGCCAGCAGAATAGAGGGGATTGGGGGCTACACCTTC. It encodes CASRIEGIGGYTF. The chain combines TRBV2 with TRBJ1-2, with D possibly TRBD1 on 5 matching bases. Germline V gene data show CDR1 as SNHLY and CDR2 as FYNNEI. The CDR3 extends over 13 amino acids. V was trimmed by 6 bases and J by 8 bases, leaving 16 bases between them.

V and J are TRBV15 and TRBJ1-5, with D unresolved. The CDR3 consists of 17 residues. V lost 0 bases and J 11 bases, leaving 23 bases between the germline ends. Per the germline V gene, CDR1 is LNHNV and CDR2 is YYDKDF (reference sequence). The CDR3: CATSRDGPGRFTRTQHF. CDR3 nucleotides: TGTGCCACCAGCAGAGACGGCCCAGGCAGATTTACAAGGACCCAGCATTTT.

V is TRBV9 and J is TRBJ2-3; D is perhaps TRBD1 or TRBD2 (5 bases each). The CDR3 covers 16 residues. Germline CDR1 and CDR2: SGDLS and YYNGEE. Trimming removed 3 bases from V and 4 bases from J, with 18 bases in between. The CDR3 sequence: CASSAGTGNLADTQYF. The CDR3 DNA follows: TGTGCCAGCAGCGCAGGGACGGGAAATCTCGCAGATACGCAGTATTTT. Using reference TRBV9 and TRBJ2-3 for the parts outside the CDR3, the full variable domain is DSGVTQTPKHLITATGQRVTLRCSPRSGDLSVYWYQQSLDQGLQFLIQYYNGEERAKGNILERFSAQQFPDLHSELNLSSLELGDSALYFCASSAGTGNLADTQYFGPGTRLTVL.

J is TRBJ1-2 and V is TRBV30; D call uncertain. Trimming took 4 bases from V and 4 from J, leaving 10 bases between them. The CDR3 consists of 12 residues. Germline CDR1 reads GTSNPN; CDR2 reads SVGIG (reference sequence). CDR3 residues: CAWTRVGYGYTF. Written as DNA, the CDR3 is TGTGCCTGGACTAGGGTTGGCTATGGCTACACCTTC.

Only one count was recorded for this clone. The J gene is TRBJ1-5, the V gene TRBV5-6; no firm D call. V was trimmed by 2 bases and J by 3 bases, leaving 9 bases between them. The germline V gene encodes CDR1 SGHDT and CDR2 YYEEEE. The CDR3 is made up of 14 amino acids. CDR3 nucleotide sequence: TGTGCCAGCAGCTTCGGAATACACAATCAGCCCCAGCATTTT. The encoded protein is CASSFGIHNQPQHF.

In DNA form, the CDR3 reads TGCGCCAGCAGCAACCTACAGGGGGCGCTGAGTACTGAAGCTTTCTTT. As protein: CASSNLQGALSTEAFF. The chain links TRBV5-1 to TRBJ1-1; TRBD1 agrees at 9 bases. This CDR3 is built from 16 residues. With V trimmed by 4 bases and J by 5 bases, 12 bases remained unmatched. Germline CDR1 reads SGHRS; CDR2 reads YFSETQ.